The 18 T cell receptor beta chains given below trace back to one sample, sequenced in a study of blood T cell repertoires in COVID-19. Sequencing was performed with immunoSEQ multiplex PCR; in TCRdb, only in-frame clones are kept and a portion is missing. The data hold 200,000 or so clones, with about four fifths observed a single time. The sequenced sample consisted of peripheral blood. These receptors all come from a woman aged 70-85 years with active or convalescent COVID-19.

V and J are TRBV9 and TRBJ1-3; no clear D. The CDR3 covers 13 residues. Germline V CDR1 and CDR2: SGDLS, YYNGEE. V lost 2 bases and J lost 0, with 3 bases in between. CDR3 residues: CASSVRSGNTIYF. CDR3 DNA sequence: TGTGCCAGCAGCGTCCGCTCTGGAAACACCATATATTTT.

The CDR3 protein is CASSLVQGIQETQYF. For the CDR3, the DNA is TGTGCCAGCAGCTTAGTACAGGGGATTCAAGAGACCCAGTACTTC. The chain couples TRBV7-6 to TRBJ2-5, with 7 bases aligning to TRBD1. CDR1 SGHVS and CDR2 FNYEAQ come from the germline V gene. V was pared by 1 base and J by 2 bases, with 4 bases of the junction left unmatched. The CDR3 runs to 15 residues.

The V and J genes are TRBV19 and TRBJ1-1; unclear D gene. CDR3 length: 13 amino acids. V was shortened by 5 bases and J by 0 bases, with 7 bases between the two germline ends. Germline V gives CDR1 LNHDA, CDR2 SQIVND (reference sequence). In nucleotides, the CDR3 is TGTGCCAGTAGTCCAGTTTTGAACACTGAAGCTTTCTTT. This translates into CASSPVLNTEAFF. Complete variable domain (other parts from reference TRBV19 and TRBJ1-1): DGGITQSPKYLFRKEGQNVTLSCEQNLNHDAMYWYRQDPGQGLRLIYYSQIVNDFQKGDIAEGYSVSREKKESFPLTVTSAQKNPTAFYLCASSPVLNTEAFFGQGTRLTVV.

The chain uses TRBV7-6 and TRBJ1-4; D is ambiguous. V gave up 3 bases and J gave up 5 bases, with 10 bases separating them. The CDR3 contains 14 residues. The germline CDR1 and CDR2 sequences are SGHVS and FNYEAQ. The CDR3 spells CASSLAGTNEKLFF. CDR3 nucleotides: TGTGCCAGCAGCTTGGCAGGAACGAATGAAAAACTGTTTTTT. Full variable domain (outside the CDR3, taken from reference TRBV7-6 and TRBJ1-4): GAGVSQSPRYKVTKRGQDVALRCDPISGHVSLYWYRQALGQGPEFLTYFNYEAQQDKSGLPNDRFSAERPEGSISTLTIQRTEQRDSAMYRCASSLAGTNEKLFFGSGTQLSVL.

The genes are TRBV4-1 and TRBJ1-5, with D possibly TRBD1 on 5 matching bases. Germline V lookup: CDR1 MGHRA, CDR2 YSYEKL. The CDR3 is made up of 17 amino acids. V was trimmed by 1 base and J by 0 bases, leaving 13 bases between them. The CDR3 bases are TGCGCCAGCAGCCAAGCCACAGGTCTGAATAGCAATCAGCCCCAGCATTTT. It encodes CASSQATGLNSNQPQHF.

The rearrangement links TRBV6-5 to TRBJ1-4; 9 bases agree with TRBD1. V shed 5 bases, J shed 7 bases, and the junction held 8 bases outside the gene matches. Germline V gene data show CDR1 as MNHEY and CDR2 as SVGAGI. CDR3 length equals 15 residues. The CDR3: CASSQSGTGSEKLFF. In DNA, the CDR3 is TGTGCCAGCAGTCAATCAGGGACAGGGTCTGAAAAACTGTTTTTT.

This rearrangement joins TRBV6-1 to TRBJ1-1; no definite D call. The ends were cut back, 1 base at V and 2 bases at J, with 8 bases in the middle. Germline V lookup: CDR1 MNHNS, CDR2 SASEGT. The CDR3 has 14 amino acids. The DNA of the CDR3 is TGTGCCAGCAGTGAAGACGTCAGAAACACTGAAGCTTTCTTT. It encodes CASSEDVRNTEAFF.

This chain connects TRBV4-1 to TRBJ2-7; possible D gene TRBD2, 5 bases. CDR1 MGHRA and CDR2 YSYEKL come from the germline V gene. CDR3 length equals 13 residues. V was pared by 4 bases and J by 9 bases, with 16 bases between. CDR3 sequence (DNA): TGCGCCAGCAGCCCCCGAGGGAGATCGGGGCAGTACTTC. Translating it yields CASSPRGRSGQYF.

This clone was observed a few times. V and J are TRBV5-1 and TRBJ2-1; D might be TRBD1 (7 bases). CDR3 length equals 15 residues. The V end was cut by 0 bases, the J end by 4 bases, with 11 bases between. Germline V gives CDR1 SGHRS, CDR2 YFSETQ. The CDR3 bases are TGCGCCAGCAGCTTGGGCAGGGGGGTATACAATGAGCAGTTCTTC. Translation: CASSLGRGVYNEQFF. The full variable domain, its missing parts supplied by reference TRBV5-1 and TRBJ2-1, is KAGVTQTPRYLIKTRGQQVTLSCSPISGHRSVSWYQQTPGQGLQFLFEYFSETQRNKGNFPGRFSGRQFSNSRSEMNVSTLELGDSALYLCASSLGRGVYNEQFFGPGTRLTVL.

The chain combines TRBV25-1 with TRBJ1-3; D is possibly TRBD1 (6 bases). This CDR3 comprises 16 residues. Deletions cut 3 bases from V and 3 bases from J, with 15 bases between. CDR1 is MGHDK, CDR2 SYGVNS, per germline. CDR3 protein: CASSEEDRRFGNTIYF. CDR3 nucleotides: TGTGCCAGCAGTGAGGAAGACAGGAGGTTTGGAAACACCATATATTTT.

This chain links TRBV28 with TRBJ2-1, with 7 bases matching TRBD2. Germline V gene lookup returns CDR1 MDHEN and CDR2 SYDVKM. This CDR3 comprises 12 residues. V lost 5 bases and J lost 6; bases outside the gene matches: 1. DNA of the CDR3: TGTGCCAGCAGTGGGGGGGGCAATGAGCAGTTCTTC. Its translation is CASSGGGNEQFF.

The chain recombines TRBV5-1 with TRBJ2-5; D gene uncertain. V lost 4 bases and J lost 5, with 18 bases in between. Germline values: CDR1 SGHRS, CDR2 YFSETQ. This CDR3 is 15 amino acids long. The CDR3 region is CASSKTLASSETQYF. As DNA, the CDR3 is TGCGCCAGCAGCAAGACTCTGGCCAGCTCCGAGACCCAGTACTTC.

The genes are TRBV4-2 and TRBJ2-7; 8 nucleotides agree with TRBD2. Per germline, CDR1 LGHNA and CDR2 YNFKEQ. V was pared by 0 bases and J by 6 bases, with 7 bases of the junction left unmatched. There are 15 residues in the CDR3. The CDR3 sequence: CASSQDGTRNLEQYF. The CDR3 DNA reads TGTGCCAGCAGCCAAGATGGGACTAGGAATCTCGAGCAGTACTTC.

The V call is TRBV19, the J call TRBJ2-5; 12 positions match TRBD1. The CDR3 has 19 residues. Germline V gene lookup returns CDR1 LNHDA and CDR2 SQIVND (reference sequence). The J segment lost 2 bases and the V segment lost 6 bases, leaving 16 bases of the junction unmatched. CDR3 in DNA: TGTGCCAGTAGCGAAAAACCCACGGGACAGGGGGCGCTTCAAGAGACCCAGTACTTC. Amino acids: CASSEKPTGQGALQETQYF.

The CDR3 sequence: CASSPVVASSSYEQYF. DNA for the CDR3: TGTGCCAGCAGCCCGGTGGTAGCCTCGAGCTCCTACGAGCAGTACTTC. V usage is TRBV28 and J usage is TRBJ2-7; D is unresolved. The germline V and J ends were trimmed by 6 bases and 0 bases, with 18 bases remaining between them. The CDR3 runs to 16 residues. Germline-derived CDR1 and CDR2 are MDHEN and SYDVKM.

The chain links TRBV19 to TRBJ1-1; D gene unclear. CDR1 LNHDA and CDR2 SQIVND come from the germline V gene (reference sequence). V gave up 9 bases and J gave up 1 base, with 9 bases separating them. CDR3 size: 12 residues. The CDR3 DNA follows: TGTGCCAGCAAAGGAGGGAACACTGAAGCTTTCTTT. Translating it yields CASKGGNTEAFF.

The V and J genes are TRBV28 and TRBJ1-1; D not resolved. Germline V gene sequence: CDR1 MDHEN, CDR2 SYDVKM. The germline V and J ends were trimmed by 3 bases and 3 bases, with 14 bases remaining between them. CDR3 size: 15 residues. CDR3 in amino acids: CASSLHSLADTEAFF. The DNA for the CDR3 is TGTGCCAGCAGTTTGCACTCTTTAGCGGACACTGAAGCTTTCTTT. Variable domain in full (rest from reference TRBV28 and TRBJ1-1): DVKVTQSSRYLVKRTGEKVFLECVQDMDHENMFWYRQDPGLGLRLIYFSYDVKMKEKGDIPEGYSVSREKKERFSLILESASTNQTSMYLCASSLHSLADTEAFFGQGTRLTVV.

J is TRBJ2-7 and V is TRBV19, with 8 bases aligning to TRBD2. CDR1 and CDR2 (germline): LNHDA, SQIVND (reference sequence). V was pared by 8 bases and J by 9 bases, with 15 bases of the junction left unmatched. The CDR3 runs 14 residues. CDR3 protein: CASEDGGLVVGQYF. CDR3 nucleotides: TGTGCCAGTGAAGATGGGGGACTAGTGGTAGGGCAGTACTTC. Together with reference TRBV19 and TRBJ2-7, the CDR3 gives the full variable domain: DGGITQSPKYLFRKEGQNVTLSCEQNLNHDAMYWYRQDPGQGLRLIYYSQIVNDFQKGDIAEGYSVSREKKESFPLTVTSAQKNPTAFYLCASEDGGLVVGQYFGPGTRLTVT.